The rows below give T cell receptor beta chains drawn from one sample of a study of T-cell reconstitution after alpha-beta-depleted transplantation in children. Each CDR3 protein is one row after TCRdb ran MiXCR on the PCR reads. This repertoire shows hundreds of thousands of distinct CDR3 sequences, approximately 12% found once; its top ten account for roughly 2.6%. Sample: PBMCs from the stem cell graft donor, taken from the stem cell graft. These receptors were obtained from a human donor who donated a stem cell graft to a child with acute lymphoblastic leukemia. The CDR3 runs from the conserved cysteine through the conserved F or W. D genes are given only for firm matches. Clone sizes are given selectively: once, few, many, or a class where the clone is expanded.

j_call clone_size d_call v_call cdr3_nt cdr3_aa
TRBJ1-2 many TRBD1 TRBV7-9 TGTGCCAGCAGCCGGACAGGTTCCGATGGCTACACCTTC CASSRTGSDGYTF
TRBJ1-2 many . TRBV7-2 TGTGCCAGCAGCTTAGAGGGAGGGCTTGGCTACACCTTC CASSLEGGLGYTF
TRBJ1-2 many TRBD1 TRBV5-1 TGCGCCAGCAGCCCGGGGACAGCCGGCTACACCTTC CASSPGTAGYTF
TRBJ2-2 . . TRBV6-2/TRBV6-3 TGTGCCAGCAGTCCCAGGGGAGATGGCGCCGGGGAGCTGTTTTTT CASSPRGDGAGELFF
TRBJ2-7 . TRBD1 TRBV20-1 TGCAGTGCTAGAGAAGGGGGCGAAAACGAGCAGTACTTC CSAREGGENEQYF
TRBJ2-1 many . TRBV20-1 TGCAGTGCCCTACCTCGGACAGAGCAGTTCTTC CSALPRTEQFF
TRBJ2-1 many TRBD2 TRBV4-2 TGTGCCAGCAGCCAGGAAAGCGGGAGGGTAGCGGTGAACAATGAGCAGTTCTTC CASSQESGRVAVNNEQFF
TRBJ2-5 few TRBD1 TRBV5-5 TGTGCCAGCAGCCAACCCCGACAGGGGGCACAAGAGACCCAGTACTTC CASSQPRQGAQETQYF
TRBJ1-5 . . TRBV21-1 TGTGCCAGTTTTATTGTCCAATTATATAGCAATCAGCCCCAGCATTTT CASFIVQLYSNQPQHF
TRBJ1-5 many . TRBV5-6 TGTGCCAGCAGCTACGGACACCACAATCAGCCCCAGCATTTT CASSYGHHNQPQHF
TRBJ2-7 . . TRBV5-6 TGTGCCAGCAGCTTGGCCAATCCCTACGAGCAGTACTTC CASSLANPYEQYF
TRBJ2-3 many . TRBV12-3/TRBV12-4 TGTGCCAGCAGTTTAGAGGGGGGGGCATTTAGGGCAGATACGCAGTATTTT CASSLEGGAFRADTQYF
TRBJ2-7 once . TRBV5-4 TGTGCCAGCAGCACGTATACGCATCACGAGCAGTACTTC CASSTYTHHEQYF
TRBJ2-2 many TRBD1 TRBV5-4 TGTGCCAGCAGCCCCCCCGGGAGCAGGGGGCGTACCGGGGAGCTGTTTTTT CASSPPGSRGRTGELFF